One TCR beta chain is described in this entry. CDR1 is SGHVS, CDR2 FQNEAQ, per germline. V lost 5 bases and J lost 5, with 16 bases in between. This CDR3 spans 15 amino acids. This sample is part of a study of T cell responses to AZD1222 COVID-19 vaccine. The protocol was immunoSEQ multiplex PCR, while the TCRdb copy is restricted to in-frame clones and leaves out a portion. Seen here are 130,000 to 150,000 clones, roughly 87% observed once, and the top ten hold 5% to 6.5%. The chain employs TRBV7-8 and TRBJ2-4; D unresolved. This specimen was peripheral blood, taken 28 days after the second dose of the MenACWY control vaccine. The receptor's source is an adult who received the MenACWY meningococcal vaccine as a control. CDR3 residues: CASSPQVVVQNIQYF. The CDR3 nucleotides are TGTGCCAGCAGCCCCCAGGTGGTTGTACAAAACATTCAGTACTTC.